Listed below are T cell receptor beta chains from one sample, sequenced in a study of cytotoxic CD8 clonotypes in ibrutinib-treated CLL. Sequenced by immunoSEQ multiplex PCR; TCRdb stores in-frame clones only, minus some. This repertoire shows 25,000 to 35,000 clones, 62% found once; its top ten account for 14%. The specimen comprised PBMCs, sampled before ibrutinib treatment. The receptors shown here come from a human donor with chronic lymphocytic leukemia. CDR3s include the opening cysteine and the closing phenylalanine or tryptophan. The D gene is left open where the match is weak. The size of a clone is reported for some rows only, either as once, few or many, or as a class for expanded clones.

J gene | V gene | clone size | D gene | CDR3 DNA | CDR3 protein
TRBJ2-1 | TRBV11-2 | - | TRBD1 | TGTGCCAGCAGCTTAGGGTCCGGGACAGGCATCAATGAGCAGTTCTTC | CASSLGSGTGINEQFF
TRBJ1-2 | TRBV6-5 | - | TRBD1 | TGTGCCAGCAGTACGCAGGGGGCGGTTTTCGATGGCTACACCTTC | CASSTQGAVFDGYTF
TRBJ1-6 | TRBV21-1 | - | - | TGTGCCAGCAGCAAAGCTTGGAGGGATGGGTCACCCCTCCACTTT | CASSKAWRDGSPLHF
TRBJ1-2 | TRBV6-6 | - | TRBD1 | TGTGCCAGCAGTTACCCCGGACAGGGAATAGGCGGCTACACCTTC | CASSYPGQGIGGYTF
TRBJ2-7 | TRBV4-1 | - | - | TGCGCCAGCAGCCAGACGGGCGTCCCCTATTTCTACGAGCAGTACTTC | CASSQTGVPYFYEQYF
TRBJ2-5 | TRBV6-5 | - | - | TGTGCCAGCAGTTATACACCTCGGGACCAAGAGACCCAGTACTTC | CASSYTPRDQETQYF
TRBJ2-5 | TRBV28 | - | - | - | CASSTSTGFKETQYF
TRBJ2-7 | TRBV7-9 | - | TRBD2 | TGTGCCAGCAGGGGTCGGGGGGCCTACGAGCAGTACTTC | CASRGRGAYEQYF
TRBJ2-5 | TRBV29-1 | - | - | TGCAGCGTTTACGGACAGTCTCAAGAGACCCAGTACTTC | CSVYGQSQETQYF
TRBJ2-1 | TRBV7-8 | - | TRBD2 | TGTGCCAGCAGCGACGGGAGCGGGGGGAGCTCCTACAATGAGCAGTTCTTC | CASSDGSGGSSYNEQFF
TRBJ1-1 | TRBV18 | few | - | TGTGCCAGCTCACCACCGAATGGAGGGTCGGGCACTGAAGCTTTCTTT | CASSPPNGGSGTEAFF
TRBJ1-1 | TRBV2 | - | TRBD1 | TGTGCCAGCAGTAGGGGGACAGGCGGCGCTTTCTTT | CASSRGTGGAFF
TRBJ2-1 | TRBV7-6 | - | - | TGTGCCAGCAGCTTAAATCTGGCGCCTTCCTACAATGAGCAGTTCTTC | CASSLNLAPSYNEQFF
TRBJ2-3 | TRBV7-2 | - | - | TGTGCCAGCAGCTTTTCTGAGACAGATACGCAGTATTTT | CASSFSETDTQYF
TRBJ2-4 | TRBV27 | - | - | TGTGCCAGCAGTCCATGGGTAGGAGCCAAAAACATTCAGTACTTC | CASSPWVGAKNIQYF
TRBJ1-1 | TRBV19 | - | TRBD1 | TGTGCCAGTAGTATCCAAGCCGGGACAGGGGGGAACACTGAAGCTTTCTTT | CASSIQAGTGGNTEAFF
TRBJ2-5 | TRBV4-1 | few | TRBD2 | TGCGCCAGCAGCCAAGATCCCCTAGCGGGAGAGGGAGAGACCCAGTACTTC | CASSQDPLAGEGETQYF
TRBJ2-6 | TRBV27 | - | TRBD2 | TGTGCCAGCTCTACCCCGGGAGGCAGCTCCCACTTCTCTGGGGCCAACGTCCTGACTTTC | CASSTPGGSSHFSGANVLTF
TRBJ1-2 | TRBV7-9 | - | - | TGTGCCAGCAGCTTCCCGGGGGGTGAAGGCTATGGCTACACCTTC | CASSFPGGEGYGYTF
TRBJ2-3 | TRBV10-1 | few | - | TGCGCCAGCAGCGAGCAGTTAACAGATACGCAGTATTTT | CASSEQLTDTQYF
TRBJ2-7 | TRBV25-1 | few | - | TGTGCCAGCAGTGATTGGATTGGGGGCTACGAGCAGTACTTC | CASSDWIGGYEQYF
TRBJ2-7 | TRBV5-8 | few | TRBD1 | TGTGCCAGCAGCTTGGCCTGGCAGGGGGCTACCGAGCAGTACTTC | CASSLAWQGATEQYF
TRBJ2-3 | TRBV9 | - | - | TGTGCCAGCAGCGTAGCGGCAGGCCCAACAGATACGCAGTATTTT | CASSVAAGPTDTQYF
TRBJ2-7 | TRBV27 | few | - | TGTGCCAGCAGCCTCGGGAGCCAATACGAGCAGTACTTC | CASSLGSQYEQYF
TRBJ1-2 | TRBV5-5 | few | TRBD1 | TGTGCCAGCAGCTCCAATGACAGGGTTCGAGACTACACCTTC | CASSSNDRVRDYTF
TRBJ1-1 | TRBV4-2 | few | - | TGTGCCAGCAGCCAAGAACCCCAGGGGATGGCCACTGAAGCTTTCTTT | CASSQEPQGMATEAFF
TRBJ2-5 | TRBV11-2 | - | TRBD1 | TGTGCCAGCAGCTTAAGGCAGGGGGTAGGGGAGACCCAGTACTTC | CASSLRQGVGETQYF
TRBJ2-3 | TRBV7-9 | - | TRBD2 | TGTGCCAGCAGCCGTAGGACTAGCGGCCCCACAGATACGCAGTATTTT | CASSRRTSGPTDTQYF
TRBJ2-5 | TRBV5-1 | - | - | TGCGCCAGCAGCTTGGCCAGGGCAGAAATCCAAGAGACCCAGTACTTC | CASSLARAEIQETQYF
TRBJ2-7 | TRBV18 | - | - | TGTGCCAGCTCACCACCCGGGCAGAACCTTCCCTACGAGCAGTACTTC | CASSPPGQNLPYEQYF
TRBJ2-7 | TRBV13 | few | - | TGTGCCAGCAGCTCAGCCGGTGGGCCGACCTACGAGCAGTACTTC | CASSSAGGPTYEQYF
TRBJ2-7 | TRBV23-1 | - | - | TGCGCCAGCCCATCCTGCGAGCAGTACTTC | CASPSCEQYF
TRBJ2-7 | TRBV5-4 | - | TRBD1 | TGCGCCAGCAGCCTCGGACAGGGGAGGTCCTACGAGCAGTACTTC | CASSLGQGRSYEQYF
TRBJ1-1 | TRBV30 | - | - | TGTGCCTGGAGTTCCAATACGAACACTGAAGCTTTCTTT | CAWSSNTNTEAFF
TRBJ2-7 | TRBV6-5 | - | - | TGTGCCAGCAGTTACCAGACATGGACATTCCACGAGCAGTACTTC | CASSYQTWTFHEQYF
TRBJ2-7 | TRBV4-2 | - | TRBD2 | TGTGCCAGCAGCCAAACGGGACTAGCAGACTACGAGCAGTACTTC | CASSQTGLADYEQYF
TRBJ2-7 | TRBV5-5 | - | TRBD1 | TGTGCCAGCAGCGCCGGCAGGACAGGGTATTACGAGCAGTACTTC | CASSAGRTGYYEQYF
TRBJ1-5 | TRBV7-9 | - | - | TGTGCCAGCAGCTTATCAGGGGCTGAAAGCAATCAGCCCCAGCATTTT | CASSLSGAESNQPQHF
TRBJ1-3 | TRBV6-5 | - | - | TGTGCCAGCTCCAGACAGGAGGACACCATATATTTT | CASSRQEDTIYF
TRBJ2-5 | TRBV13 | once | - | TGTGCCAGCAGCTTACGGGGACCGGAGACCCAGTACTTC | CASSLRGPETQYF
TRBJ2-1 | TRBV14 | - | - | TGTGCCAGCAGCCAAGCGGTAGGGCTAGTTGAGCAGTTCTTC | CASSQAVGLVEQFF
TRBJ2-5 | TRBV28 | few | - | TGTGCCAGCACAACCGGGGGGACACCACAAGAGACCCAGTACTTC | CASTTGGTPQETQYF
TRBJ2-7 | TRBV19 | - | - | TGTGCCAGTAGGTCGGACAGTTCCTACGAGCAGTACTTC | CASRSDSSYEQYF